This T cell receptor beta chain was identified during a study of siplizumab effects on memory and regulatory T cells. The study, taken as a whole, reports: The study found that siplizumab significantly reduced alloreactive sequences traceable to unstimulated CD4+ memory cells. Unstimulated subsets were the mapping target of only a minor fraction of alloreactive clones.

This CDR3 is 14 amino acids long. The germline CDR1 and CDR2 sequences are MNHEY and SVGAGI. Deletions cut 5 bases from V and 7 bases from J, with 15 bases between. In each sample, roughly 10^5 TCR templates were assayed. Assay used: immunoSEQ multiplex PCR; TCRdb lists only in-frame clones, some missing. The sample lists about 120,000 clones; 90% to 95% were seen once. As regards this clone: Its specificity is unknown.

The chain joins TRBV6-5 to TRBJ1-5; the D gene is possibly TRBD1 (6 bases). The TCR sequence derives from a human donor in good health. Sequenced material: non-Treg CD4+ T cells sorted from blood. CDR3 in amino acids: CASSKTTGNQPQHF. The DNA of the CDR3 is TGTGCCAGCAGTAAAACTACAGGGAACCAGCCCCAGCATTTT.